The rows below give T cell receptor beta chains drawn from one sample of a study of CD8+ T cells in alopecia areata. Profiling relied on immunoSEQ multiplex PCR, and the TCRdb table lists in-frame clones only, not all of them. The data show 80,000 to 100,000 clones, less than 50% seen once. The sample consisted of CD4+ T cells sorted from blood. The receptors originated from a human donor with alopecia areata. The CDR3 runs from the conserved cysteine through the conserved F or W. The D gene is left open where the match is weak. Clone sizes are given selectively: once, few, many, or a class where the clone is expanded.

j_gene: TRBJ2-7
abundance: few
d_gene: TRBD1
v_gene: TRBV29-1
CDR3nt: TGCAGCGTTGTCGGGACAGGGAATTGGTACGAGCAGTACTTC
CDR3aa: CSVVGTGNWYEQYF

j_gene: TRBJ2-7
abundance: NA
d_gene: TRBD1
v_gene: TRBV30
CDR3nt: TGTGCCCTAGGATGGGGACAGGCGGTCTACGAGCAGTACTTC
CDR3aa: CALGWGQAVYEQYF

j_gene: TRBJ2-5
abundance: once
d_gene: NA
v_gene: TRBV5-6
CDR3nt: TGTGCCAGCACTGCCCGGCGGCAGAAGACCCAGTACTTC
CDR3aa: CASTARRQKTQYF

j_gene: TRBJ2-5
abundance: once
d_gene: TRBD1
v_gene: TRBV2
CDR3nt: TGTGCCAGACGGACAGGGGGGCAAGAGACCCAGTACTTC
CDR3aa: CARRTGGQETQYF

j_gene: TRBJ2-5
abundance: few
d_gene: TRBD1
v_gene: TRBV5-6
CDR3nt: TGTGCCAGCAGCTTCTCGGGACAGGGTTACGGAGAGACCCAGTACTTC
CDR3aa: CASSFSGQGYGETQYF

j_gene: TRBJ2-1
abundance: NA
d_gene: TRBD1
v_gene: TRBV4-2
CDR3nt: TGTGCCAGCAGCCAGGGACAGGGGGTCTACAATGAGCAGTTCTTC
CDR3aa: CASSQGQGVYNEQFF

j_gene: TRBJ1-1
abundance: NA
d_gene: NA
v_gene: TRBV5-1
CDR3nt: TGCGCCAGCAGCCACAGTGGCTCCGCTTTCTTT
CDR3aa: CASSHSGSAFF

j_gene: TRBJ2-7
abundance: NA
d_gene: NA
v_gene: TRBV30
CDR3nt: TGTGCCTGGAGCTTTACGGGTAACGAGCAGTACTTC
CDR3aa: CAWSFTGNEQYF

j_gene: TRBJ2-4
abundance: NA
d_gene: NA
v_gene: TRBV2
CDR3nt: TGTGCCAGCAGGAATAGGGGGGGACTAGCCAAAAACATTCAGTACTTC
CDR3aa: CASRNRGGLAKNIQYF

j_gene: TRBJ2-7
abundance: few
d_gene: TRBD1
v_gene: TRBV29-1
CDR3nt: TGCAGCGCCAAGGGGGCAGGGAAAGGCGAGCAGTACTTC
CDR3aa: CSAKGAGKGEQYF

j_gene: TRBJ2-5
abundance: NA
d_gene: NA
v_gene: TRBV29-1
CDR3nt: TGCAGCGTTGAAGAAGGGGGCCAAGAGACCCAGTACTTC
CDR3aa: CSVEEGGQETQYF

j_gene: TRBJ2-1
abundance: NA
d_gene: NA
v_gene: TRBV29-1
CDR3nt: TGCAGCGTTGGACGGGCGGCCGATGAGCAGTTCTTC
CDR3aa: CSVGRAADEQFF

j_gene: TRBJ2-7
abundance: NA
d_gene: TRBD1
v_gene: TRBV29-1
CDR3nt: TGCAGCGTTGAAGCCCGGGACAGGGGAACCCTCGGGGAGCAGTACTTC
CDR3aa: CSVEARDRGTLGEQYF

j_gene: TRBJ2-1
abundance: few
d_gene: NA
v_gene: TRBV5-1
CDR3nt: TGCGCCAGCAGCTTGGTACAGGGCGACAATGAGCAGTTCTTC
CDR3aa: CASSLVQGDNEQFF

j_gene: TRBJ2-3
abundance: few
d_gene: NA
v_gene: TRBV29-1
CDR3nt: TGCAGCGTTGAAGATGTCTCAGGTGCAGGAGATACGCAGTATTTT
CDR3aa: CSVEDVSGAGDTQYF

j_gene: TRBJ2-2
abundance: few
d_gene: NA
v_gene: TRBV4-2
CDR3nt: TGTGCCAGCAGCCAAGATCTCTCTGTTTGGGCCGGGGAGCTGTTTTTT
CDR3aa: CASSQDLSVWAGELFF

j_gene: TRBJ2-5
abundance: NA
d_gene: NA
v_gene: TRBV10-1
CDR3nt: TGCGCCAGCAGTGCGGTCCCCGGGACCCAGTACTTC
CDR3aa: CASSAVPGTQYF

j_gene: TRBJ1-6
abundance: NA
d_gene: TRBD1
v_gene: TRBV5-1
CDR3nt: TGCGCCAGCAGCACGGGAAATCCGGGACAGGGGCAAGAGTACTTT
CDR3aa: CASSTGNPGQGQEYF

j_gene: TRBJ2-5
abundance: NA
d_gene: NA
v_gene: TRBV29-1
CDR3nt: TGCAGCGTTGAAGGGCAGAGAAGGGACTTAGAGACCCAGTACTTC
CDR3aa: CSVEGQRRDLETQYF

j_gene: TRBJ1-5
abundance: NA
d_gene: NA
v_gene: TRBV28
CDR3nt: TGTGCCAGCAGTTTAGCGTTAGGGGGTCCTGACCAGCCCCAGCATTTT
CDR3aa: CASSLALGGPDQPQHF

j_gene: TRBJ2-5
abundance: few
d_gene: NA
v_gene: TRBV29-1
CDR3nt: TGCAGCGTTGAACTGGTCAGGGGAGAGACCCAGTACTTC
CDR3aa: CSVELVRGETQYF

j_gene: TRBJ2-7
abundance: NA
d_gene: TRBD2
v_gene: TRBV2
CDR3nt: TGTGCCAGCAGCGTACTAGCGGGAGTCTACTACGAGCAGTACTTC
CDR3aa: CASSVLAGVYYEQYF

j_gene: TRBJ1-1
abundance: NA
d_gene: NA
v_gene: TRBV4-3
CDR3nt: TGCGCCAGCAGCCAAGATCAACAGGGCCGATCTGAAGCTTTCTTT
CDR3aa: CASSQDQQGRSEAFF

j_gene: TRBJ2-5
abundance: NA
d_gene: NA
v_gene: TRBV20-1
CDR3nt: TGCAGTGCCGGGTACCAAGAGACCCAGTACTTC
CDR3aa: CSAGYQETQYF

j_gene: TRBJ1-1
abundance: NA
d_gene: TRBD1
v_gene: TRBV5-1
CDR3nt: TGCGCCAGCAGCGCAACAGGGGACACTGAAGCTTTCTTT
CDR3aa: CASSATGDTEAFF

j_gene: TRBJ2-7
abundance: few
d_gene: TRBD1
v_gene: TRBV29-1
CDR3nt: TGCAGCGTGAGGGACAGTCAAAAGGGAGAGCAGTACTTC
CDR3aa: CSVRDSQKGEQYF

j_gene: TRBJ1-2
abundance: NA
d_gene: TRBD1
v_gene: TRBV30
CDR3nt: TGTGCCTGTTCACAGGGGACACACGGCTACACCTTC
CDR3aa: CACSQGTHGYTF

j_gene: TRBJ2-7
abundance: NA
d_gene: NA
v_gene: TRBV25-1
CDR3nt: TGTGCCAGCAGTGAATACCGGGGAGACGGTGCCTACGAGCAGTACTTC
CDR3aa: CASSEYRGDGAYEQYF

j_gene: TRBJ2-5
abundance: NA
d_gene: NA
v_gene: TRBV7-9
CDR3nt: TGTGCCAGCAGCTTGCGGGTCCAGGGTTTTGAGACCCAGTACTTC
CDR3aa: CASSLRVQGFETQYF

j_gene: TRBJ1-4
abundance: few
d_gene: NA
v_gene: TRBV29-1
CDR3nt: TGCAGCGTGCTCAATGAAAAACTGTTTTTT
CDR3aa: CSVLNEKLFF

j_gene: TRBJ1-4
abundance: NA
d_gene: NA
v_gene: TRBV15
CDR3nt: TGTGCCACCAGCAGAGATTCTCAGGGACAAAAACTGTTTTTT
CDR3aa: CATSRDSQGQKLFF

j_gene: TRBJ2-5
abundance: NA
d_gene: NA
v_gene: TRBV29-1
CDR3nt: TGCAGCGGCAGGGGGGCCGTTGAGACCCAGTACTTC
CDR3aa: CSGRGAVETQYF

j_gene: TRBJ1-1
abundance: NA
d_gene: NA
v_gene: TRBV29-1
CDR3nt: TGCAGCGTTGAAAAAGTGGCGGACGCTGAAGCTTTCTTT
CDR3aa: CSVEKVADAEAFF

j_gene: TRBJ2-3
abundance: few
d_gene: NA
v_gene: TRBV6-4
CDR3nt: TGTGCCAGCAGTGACCGGCAGACAGATACGCAGTATTTT
CDR3aa: CASSDRQTDTQYF

j_gene: TRBJ2-6
abundance: NA
d_gene: NA
v_gene: TRBV29-1
CDR3nt: TGCAGCGCACGGGACGGCTTCTCTGGGGCCAACGTCCTGACTTTC
CDR3aa: CSARDGFSGANVLTF

j_gene: TRBJ1-5
abundance: few
d_gene: NA
v_gene: TRBV28
CDR3nt: TGTGCCAGCAGGGCTGGGGGAAGCAATCAGCCCCAGCATTTT
CDR3aa: CASRAGGSNQPQHF

j_gene: TRBJ2-1
abundance: NA
d_gene: NA
v_gene: TRBV29-1
CDR3nt: TGCAGCGTTGCGTCTAGGAGTTACAATGAGCAGTTCTTC
CDR3aa: CSVASRSYNEQFF

j_gene: TRBJ1-2
abundance: few
d_gene: NA
v_gene: TRBV6-5
CDR3nt: TGTGCCAGCAGTTACTCGTACGAAGCTAACTATGGCTACACCTTC
CDR3aa: CASSYSYEANYGYTF

j_gene: TRBJ2-7
abundance: NA
d_gene: NA
v_gene: TRBV5-1
CDR3nt: TGCGCCAGCAGCTTCGGTGGCTCCTACGAGCAGTACTTC
CDR3aa: CASSFGGSYEQYF

j_gene: TRBJ1-2
abundance: NA
d_gene: NA
v_gene: TRBV7-2
CDR3nt: TGTGCCAGCAGTCCCCCGGCGGGTGGCTACACCTTC
CDR3aa: CASSPPAGGYTF

j_gene: TRBJ2-7
abundance: few
d_gene: NA
v_gene: TRBV19
CDR3nt: TGTGCCAGTAGGCCTGCGAGCTCCTACGAGCAGTACTTC
CDR3aa: CASRPASSYEQYF

j_gene: TRBJ1-5
abundance: few
d_gene: TRBD1
v_gene: TRBV29-1
CDR3nt: TGCAGCGTTGGACAGGGTAACAATCAGCCCCAGCATTTT
CDR3aa: CSVGQGNNQPQHF

j_gene: TRBJ1-1
abundance: NA
d_gene: NA
v_gene: TRBV5-6
CDR3nt: TGTGCCAGCAGCAAGGACACGTTCGAAGCTTTCTTT
CDR3aa: CASSKDTFEAFF

j_gene: TRBJ2-2
abundance: few
d_gene: NA
v_gene: TRBV29-1
CDR3nt: TGCAGCGTTGGGGGAAACACCGGGGAGCTGTTTTTT
CDR3aa: CSVGGNTGELFF

j_gene: TRBJ2-7
abundance: few
d_gene: NA
v_gene: TRBV29-1
CDR3nt: TGCAGCGTTGAAGATAAAGACAGTGGGGCCTACGAGCAGTACTTC
CDR3aa: CSVEDKDSGAYEQYF

j_gene: TRBJ2-2
abundance: NA
d_gene: NA
v_gene: TRBV27
CDR3nt: TGTGCCAGCAGCCCCGAAACTTCAAGCGGGGAGCTGTTTTTT
CDR3aa: CASSPETSSGELFF

j_gene: TRBJ2-7
abundance: few
d_gene: NA
v_gene: TRBV2
CDR3nt: TGTGCCAGCAGGGAGGACAGCGACGAGCAGTACTTC
CDR3aa: CASREDSDEQYF

j_gene: TRBJ1-5
abundance: NA
d_gene: NA
v_gene: TRBV28
CDR3nt: TGTGCCAGCAGCAGCCAGCCCCAGCATTTT
CDR3aa: CASSSQPQHF

j_gene: TRBJ2-7
abundance: NA
d_gene: NA
v_gene: TRBV30
CDR3nt: TGTGCCTGGAGTGTGCTCGCGACCGGCGAGCAGTACTTC
CDR3aa: CAWSVLATGEQYF

j_gene: TRBJ2-3
abundance: NA
d_gene: NA
v_gene: TRBV5-1
CDR3nt: TGCGCCAGCAGCTTGGTTTTCCAAGGAAGAACAGATACGCAGTATTTT
CDR3aa: CASSLVFQGRTDTQYF

j_gene: TRBJ1-1
abundance: NA
d_gene: NA
v_gene: TRBV7-2
CDR3nt: TGTGCCAGCAGCTTAGGGCGAAACACTGAAGCTTTCTTT
CDR3aa: CASSLGRNTEAFF

j_gene: TRBJ2-1
abundance: NA
d_gene: TRBD1
v_gene: TRBV2
CDR3nt: TGTGCCAGCATTGGACAGGGGACGATTGAGCAGTTCTTC
CDR3aa: CASIGQGTIEQFF

j_gene: TRBJ2-7
abundance: NA
d_gene: NA
v_gene: TRBV4-3
CDR3nt: TGCGCCAGCAGCCAAGAGACGGGGTACGAGCAGTACTTC
CDR3aa: CASSQETGYEQYF

j_gene: TRBJ1-1
abundance: few
d_gene: NA
v_gene: TRBV18
CDR3nt: TGTGCCAGCTCACCACCGCCGGGGAGTCGACCTGAAGCTTTCTTT
CDR3aa: CASSPPPGSRPEAFF

j_gene: TRBJ1-1
abundance: few
d_gene: TRBD1
v_gene: TRBV6-6
CDR3nt: TGTGCCAGCAGTTACTCGACAGGGGGCACTGAAGCTTTCTTT
CDR3aa: CASSYSTGGTEAFF

j_gene: TRBJ2-3
abundance: NA
d_gene: NA
v_gene: TRBV20-1
CDR3nt: TGCAGTGCTGGGGTCACAGATACGCAGTATTTT
CDR3aa: CSAGVTDTQYF

j_gene: TRBJ2-7
abundance: NA
d_gene: TRBD1
v_gene: TRBV29-1
CDR3nt: TGCAGCGTTTCCAGGGGGCAAACCTACGAGCAGTACTTC
CDR3aa: CSVSRGQTYEQYF

j_gene: TRBJ2-7
abundance: NA
d_gene: NA
v_gene: TRBV15
CDR3nt: TGTGCCACCAGCAGAGATGGGGCCCAGTCGGGGGAGCAGTACTTC
CDR3aa: CATSRDGAQSGEQYF

j_gene: TRBJ2-7
abundance: NA
d_gene: NA
v_gene: TRBV5-6
CDR3nt: TGTGCCAGCAGCTTTCAGACGGACTGGCAGTACTTC
CDR3aa: CASSFQTDWQYF

j_gene: TRBJ2-1
abundance: few
d_gene: TRBD2
v_gene: TRBV30
CDR3nt: TGTGCCTGGAGTCGACTAGCGGGGGATTTCGATGAGCAGTTCTTC
CDR3aa: CAWSRLAGDFDEQFF